This passage covers 18 T cell receptor beta chains from one sample sequenced in a study of blood T cell repertoires in COVID-19. The table came from immunoSEQ multiplex PCR; TCRdb's copy has only in-frame clones and leaves some out. The profile covers 40,000 to 50,000 clones, with over 85% appearing a single time and around 20% taken by the ten largest. Sequencing was done on a sample of peripheral blood. The source is a man between 65 and 85 years old with active COVID-19.

The chain recombines TRBV10-3 with TRBJ2-7; 7 nucleotides agree with TRBD1. Losses at the gene ends were 9 bases for V and 0 bases for J; bases not matched to a gene: 2. The CDR3 spans 12 residues. Per the germline V gene, CDR1 is ENHRY and CDR2 is SYGVKD. The CDR3 nucleotides read TGTGCCATACAGGGGCACTCCTACGAGCAGTACTTC. The encoded protein is CAIQGHSYEQYF.

The V and J genes are TRBV12-2 and TRBJ2-1; TRBD2 reflects the table's D call only, with no check against the DNA. TRBV12-2 represents a pseudogene. The CDR3 length is 20 residues. DNA for the CDR3: TGTGCAAGTCGCTTAGATGGCAGCGGGACTAGCGGGGTTCCCTACAATGAGCAGTTCTTC. Its translation: CASRLDGSGTSGVPYNEQFF.

V and J are TRBV19 and TRBJ1-5, with 7 bases aligning to TRBD1. Germline V gene data show CDR1 as LNHDA and CDR2 as SQIVND (reference sequence). The CDR3 has 17 residues. Losses at the gene ends were 3 bases for V and 0 bases for J; bases not matched to a gene: 8. The DNA for the CDR3 is TGTGCCAGTAGTATCCGGGACAGCTATTATAGCAATCAGCCCCAGCATTTT. Its translation: CASSIRDSYYSNQPQHF.

The chain employs TRBV7-2 and TRBJ2-7; D possibly corresponds to TRBD2 (5 bases). The CDR3 runs to 14 residues. Trimming cost V 5 bases and J 7 bases, with 18 bases left between them. The germline V gene has CDR1 SGHTA and CDR2 FQGNSA. The DNA for the CDR3 is TGTGCCAGCAGCCGCAAAGCCGGGGTGGGAGAGCAGTACTTC. The encoded protein is CASSRKAGVGEQYF.

CDR3: CASSDRRNQPQHF. CDR3 in DNA: TGTGCCAGCAGCGACAGACGCAATCAGCCCCAGCATTTT. The genes are TRBV6-1 and TRBJ1-5; possible D gene TRBD1, 5 bases. The germline V and J ends were trimmed by 6 bases and 2 bases, with 8 bases remaining between them. CDR3 size: 13 residues. Germline loops: CDR1 MNHNS, CDR2 SASEGT.

The V call is TRBV28, the J call TRBJ1-1; D is unresolved. Germline-derived CDR1 and CDR2 are MDHEN and SYDVKM. V was pared by 5 bases and J by 0 bases, with 10 bases between. The CDR3 has 14 residues. CDR3 bases: TGTGCCAGCAGTACCCCCCCTATGAACACTGAAGCTTTCTTT. Protein product: CASSTPPMNTEAFF. The entire variable domain, with the rest obtained from reference TRBV28 and TRBJ1-1, is as follows: DVKVTQSSRYLVKRTGEKVFLECVQDMDHENMFWYRQDPGLGLRLIYFSYDVKMKEKGDIPEGYSVSREKKERFSLILESASTNQTSMYLCASSTPPMNTEAFFGQGTRLTVV.

CDR3 DNA sequence: TGTGCCAGCAGCTTAACAGGGGGCAAAGGCTACACCTTC. Amino acids: CASSLTGGKGYTF. This rearrangement joins TRBV5-4 to TRBJ1-2, with 9 bases fitting TRBD1. There are 13 residues in the CDR3. The V segment lost 2 bases and the J segment 8 bases; nucleotides outside the gene matches: 4. Looked up from germline, CDR1 is SGHNT and CDR2 is YYREEE (reference sequence).

The chain carries TRBV7-9 and TRBJ1-5, with D possibly being TRBD1 (5 bases). Germline CDR1 is SEHNR and CDR2 is FQNEAQ (reference sequence). Trimming pared 6 bases from V and 5 bases from J, leaving 14 bases between. The CDR3 runs 14 residues. CDR3 in amino acids: CASSFGGRYQPQHF. For the CDR3, the DNA is TGTGCCAGCAGTTTCGGGGGGAGATATCAGCCCCAGCATTTT.

CDR3 loop: CAISEQGQGLYGYTF. Here the CDR3 DNA reads TGTGCCATCAGTGAGCAGGGACAGGGCCTCTATGGCTACACCTTC. The chain employs TRBV10-3 and TRBJ1-2; 9 nucleotides line up with TRBD1. The germline gives CDR1 ENHRY, CDR2 SYGVKD. The CDR3 length is 15 residues. Trimming took 2 bases from V and 4 from J; bases not matched to a gene: 5.

The chain combines TRBV11-2 with TRBJ1-4; 7 bases align to TRBD1. V was pared by 4 bases and J by 12 bases, with 23 bases of the junction left unmatched. There are 18 residues in the CDR3. CDR1 SGHAT and CDR2 FQNNGV come from the germline V gene. Written as DNA, the CDR3 is TGTGCCAGCAGCTCCAGACAGGGTATAAGGGGGATGGTCCGGGAACTGTTTTTT. Its translation: CASSSRQGIRGMVRELFF.

The chain employs TRBV5-1 and TRBJ2-5; 7 nucleotides align to TRBD1. Germline trimming cut 4 bases from V and 1 base from J; bases unmatched to any gene: 4. CDR3 size: 14 residues. Germline V gene data show CDR1 as SGHRS and CDR2 as YFSETQ. The CDR3, as DNA: TGCGCCAGCAGCCCCGGACAGGTCCAAGAGACCCAGTACTTC. As protein: CASSPGQVQETQYF.

The chain is built from TRBV19 and TRBJ1-5; 10 nucleotides align to TRBD1. V gave up 4 bases and J gave up 3 bases; unmatched junction bases: 6. Germline CDR1 LNHDA, CDR2 SQIVND (reference sequence). The CDR3 extends over 16 amino acids. CDR3 DNA: TGTGCCAGTAGTAGGGGGGACAGGGGCGACAATCAGCCCCAGCATTTT. Its translation: CASSRGDRGDNQPQHF. The full variable domain, with the rest looked up from reference TRBV19 and TRBJ1-5, is DGGITQSPKYLFRKEGQNVTLSCEQNLNHDAMYWYRQDPGQGLRLIYYSQIVNDFQKGDIAEGYSVSREKKESFPLTVTSAQKNPTAFYLCASSRGDRGDNQPQHFGDGTRLSIL.

This clone occurred once. This chain uses TRBV18 with TRBJ2-2, with no clear D. Trimming removed 4 bases from V and 1 base from J, with 10 bases in between. CDR1 and CDR2 from the germline V gene are KGHSH and LQKENI. CDR3 length: 15 residues. The CDR3 protein is CASSQAARNTGELFF. The CDR3 DNA follows: TGTGCCAGCTCACAGGCGGCCAGGAACACCGGGGAGCTGTTTTTT. The whole variable domain, filled in from reference TRBV18 and TRBJ2-2, reads NAGVMQNPRHLVRRRGQEARLRCSPMKGHSHVYWYRQLPEEGLKFMVYLQKENIIDESGMPKERFSAEFPKEGPSILRIQQVVRGDSAAYFCASSQAARNTGELFFGEGSRLTVL.

The rearrangement uses TRBV4-1 and TRBJ1-5; TRBD1 aligns across 7 bases. This CDR3 comprises 16 residues. Trimming cost V 1 base and J 10 bases; bases outside gene matches: 13. The germline CDR1 and CDR2 sequences are MGHRA and YSYEKL. Here the CDR3 DNA reads TGCGCCAGCAGCCAAGGCGCCGGGGACAGTAGCCTTCCCCAGCATTTT. Translating it yields CASSQGAGDSSLPQHF.

J is TRBJ2-1 and V is TRBV7-9, with 7 bases identical to TRBD2. V gave up 5 bases and J gave up 4 bases; unmatched junction bases: 11. Germline values: CDR1 SEHNR, CDR2 FQNEAQ (reference sequence). The CDR3 spans 16 residues. The CDR3 region has the DNA TGTGCCAGCAGCACACAGGCCCTAGCGGATTACAATGAGCAGTTCTTC. Its translation: CASSTQALADYNEQFF.

The rearrangement joins TRBV7-2 to TRBJ2-7; tentative D call: TRBD2 (5 bases). The V and J ends lost 2 bases and 0 bases respectively, with 14 bases between them. Looked up from germline, CDR1 is SGHTA and CDR2 is FQGNSA. The CDR3 runs 16 residues. The CDR3 is CASSLSPLGSSYEQYF. CDR3 DNA: TGTGCCAGCAGCTTATCCCCTTTAGGGAGCTCCTACGAGCAGTACTTC.

This clone has just one count. The chain combines TRBV28 with TRBJ1-1; 7 bases are shared with TRBD1. From germline, CDR1 is MDHEN and CDR2 SYDVKM. The CDR3 length is 16 residues. J was trimmed by 0 bases and V by 4 bases; bases with no gene match: 8. Here the CDR3 reads CASSSPGTVMNTEAFF. CDR3 sequence (DNA): TGTGCCAGCAGTTCCCCGGGGACAGTCATGAACACTGAAGCTTTCTTT.

The V gene is TRBV9, the J gene TRBJ2-1; no firm D call. The CDR3 loop spans 14 amino acids. The germline gives CDR1 SGDLS, CDR2 YYNGEE. Trimming shortened V by 4 bases and J by 3 bases, and 11 bases separated the two germline ends. The CDR3 spells CASSPGFNYNEQFF. Written as DNA, the CDR3 is TGTGCCAGCAGCCCAGGCTTCAACTACAATGAGCAGTTCTTC.